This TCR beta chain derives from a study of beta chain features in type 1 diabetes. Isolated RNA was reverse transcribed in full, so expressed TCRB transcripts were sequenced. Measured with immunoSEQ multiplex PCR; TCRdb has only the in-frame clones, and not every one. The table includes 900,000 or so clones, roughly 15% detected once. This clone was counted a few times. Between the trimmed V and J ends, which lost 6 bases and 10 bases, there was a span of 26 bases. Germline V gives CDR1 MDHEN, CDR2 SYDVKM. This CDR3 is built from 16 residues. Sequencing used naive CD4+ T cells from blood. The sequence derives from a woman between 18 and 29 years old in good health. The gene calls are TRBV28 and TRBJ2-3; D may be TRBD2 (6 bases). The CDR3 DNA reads TGTGCCAGCAGGCCCCCACCCGAGGGAGGCCAAAACGCGCAGTATTTT. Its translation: CASRPPPEGGQNAQYF. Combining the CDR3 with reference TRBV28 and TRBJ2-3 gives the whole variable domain DVKVTQSSRYLVKRTGEKVFLECVQDMDHENMFWYRQDPGLGLRLIYFSYDVKMKEKGDIPEGYSVSREKKERFSLILESASTNQTSMYLCASRPPPEGGQNAQYFGPGTRLTVL.